The subject of this entry is one T cell receptor beta chain. This may come from a read error, since a much larger clone is one base off. This sample was included in a study of T cells after yellow fever vaccination. General study results and limits: Contaminating bulk clonotypes could be abundant in FACS-sorted repertoires. On re-exposure, the response was weaker but peaked faster, at day 5 versus 15.

This CDR3 is built from 14 residues. V was cut by 7 bases and J by 4 bases, with 17 bases left in between. The germline CDR1 and CDR2 sequences are SGHTS and YDEGEE. UMIs were added to TCR cDNA along with a universal primer site when it was made by 5'RACE template switching. TCRdb reanalysed the 5' RACE reads using MiXCR and keeps one entry per CDR3 protein. The table has some 9,600 distinct CDR3 sequences, less than 6% seen once. The sample here was PBMCs, either bulk or a sorted T-cell subset (CD4+, CD8+, memory, or dextramer-sorted; not recorded which), taken roughly 15 days after the first yellow fever vaccination. This sequence was found in a man between 18 and 29 years old who received the YFV17D yellow fever vaccine. The rearrangement joins TRBV5-8 to TRBJ1-2; D not resolved. The CDR3 sequence: CASEPRTAIYGYTF. As DNA, the CDR3 is TGTGCCAGCGAACCCCGGACGGCCATCTATGGCTACACCTTC.